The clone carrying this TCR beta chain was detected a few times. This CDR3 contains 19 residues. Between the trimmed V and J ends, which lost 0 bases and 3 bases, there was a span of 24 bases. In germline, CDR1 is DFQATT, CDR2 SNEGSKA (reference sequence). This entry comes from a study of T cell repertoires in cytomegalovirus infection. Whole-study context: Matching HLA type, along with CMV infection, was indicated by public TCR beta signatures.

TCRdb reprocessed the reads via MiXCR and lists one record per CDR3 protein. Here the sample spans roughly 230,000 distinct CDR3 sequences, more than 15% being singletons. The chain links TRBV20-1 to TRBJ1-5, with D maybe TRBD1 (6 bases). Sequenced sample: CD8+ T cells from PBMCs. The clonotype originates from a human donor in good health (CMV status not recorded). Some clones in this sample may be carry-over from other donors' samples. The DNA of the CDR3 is TGCAGTGCTAGAGACGGGCGTAGGACAGCTTATCCTCTCAATCAGCCCCAGCATTTT. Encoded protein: CSARDGRRTAYPLNQPQHF.